These T cell receptor beta chains were read from a single sample in a study of response to subunit inactivated influenza vaccine. In TCRdb, the RT-PCR reads were re-called with MiXCR into one record per CDR3 protein. Of just under 550,000 distinct CDR3 sequences listed, around a quarter are singletons. These data also featured in a second study, about T cells expressing NK-cell markers.

The specimen was CD4+ T cells sorted from PBMCs, collected about 11 days after vaccination. These receptors were collected from a man aged 50-59 years who received an inactivated influenza vaccine. CDR3s include the opening cysteine and the closing phenylalanine or tryptophan. Fields, in order: clone size, D gene, V gene, J gene, CDR3 DNA, CDR3 protein. The D gene is left open where the match is weak. Not all rows give a size; the values are once, few, many and, for expanded clones, a class.

clone size: .; D gene: .; V gene: TRBV20-1; J gene: TRBJ2-7; CDR3 DNA: TGCAGTGCTTGCCCGGACTACACCTCCTACGAGCAGTACTTC; CDR3 protein: CSACPDYTSYEQYF
clone size: .; D gene: TRBD1; V gene: TRBV6-1; J gene: TRBJ2-5; CDR3 DNA: TGTGCCAGCAGAACGGACAGGGGGCGCTTTCGGACCCAGTACTTC; CDR3 protein: CASRTDRGRFRTQYF
clone size: .; D gene: .; V gene: TRBV7-3; J gene: TRBJ2-1; CDR3 DNA: TGTGCCAGCAGCACCGGGTCCTCAAGGGAGCAGTTCTTC; CDR3 protein: CASSTGSSREQFF
clone size: .; D gene: .; V gene: TRBV6-6; J gene: TRBJ2-3; CDR3 DNA: TGTGCCAGCAGGCCCGGGGGCACAGATACGCAGTATTTT; CDR3 protein: CASRPGGTDTQYF
clone size: few; D gene: TRBD1; V gene: TRBV6-1; J gene: TRBJ1-5; CDR3 DNA: TGTGCCAGCAGTCCAGCGGACAGGGGTAATCAGCCCCAGCATTTT; CDR3 protein: CASSPADRGNQPQHF
clone size: few; D gene: .; V gene: TRBV20-1; J gene: TRBJ2-5; CDR3 DNA: TGCAGTGCTAGGTTACAGCAAGAGACCCAGTACTTC; CDR3 protein: CSARLQQETQYF
clone size: few; D gene: .; V gene: TRBV7-2; J gene: TRBJ1-4; CDR3 DNA: TGTGCCAGCAGCGTCGGGACCTCAACTAATGAAAAACTGTTTTTT; CDR3 protein: CASSVGTSTNEKLFF
clone size: .; D gene: .; V gene: TRBV5-5; J gene: TRBJ1-2; CDR3 DNA: TGTGCCAGCAGCCGAGTGACAGGCGCCAACTATGGCTACACCTTC; CDR3 protein: CASSRVTGANYGYTF
clone size: few; D gene: .; V gene: TRBV18; J gene: TRBJ2-1; CDR3 DNA: TGTGCCAGCTCATTCATCGGTGGGGGCAATGAGCAGTTCTTC; CDR3 protein: CASSFIGGGNEQFF
clone size: few; D gene: TRBD1; V gene: TRBV12-3/TRBV12-4; J gene: TRBJ1-5; CDR3 DNA: TGTGCCAGCAGCCAACAGGGGCAGCAGCCCCAGCATTTT; CDR3 protein: CASSQQGQQPQHF
clone size: .; D gene: TRBD1; V gene: TRBV9; J gene: TRBJ2-1; CDR3 DNA: TGTGCCAGCAGCCCCCTCGACAGGGGCTACAATGAGCAGTTCTTC; CDR3 protein: CASSPLDRGYNEQFF
clone size: .; D gene: .; V gene: TRBV5-1; J gene: TRBJ2-5; CDR3 DNA: TGCGCCAGCAGCTGGGGACTCCAGGGGTACCAAGAGACCCAGTACTTC; CDR3 protein: CASSWGLQGYQETQYF
clone size: .; D gene: TRBD2; V gene: TRBV20-1; J gene: TRBJ2-2; CDR3 DNA: TGCAGTGCATGGGGACTAGCGGGTACTCACACCGGGGAGCTGTTTTTT; CDR3 protein: CSAWGLAGTHTGELFF
clone size: few; D gene: .; V gene: TRBV29-1; J gene: TRBJ1-2; CDR3 DNA: TGCAGCGTTGCTGGGGGCGAGGGGGGTAACTATGGCTACACCTTC; CDR3 protein: CSVAGGEGGNYGYTF
clone size: .; D gene: .; V gene: TRBV12-3/TRBV12-4; J gene: TRBJ2-5; CDR3 DNA: TGTGCCAGCAGCCTGTCGGGGAGAACCCAGTACTTC; CDR3 protein: CASSLSGRTQYF
clone size: few; D gene: .; V gene: TRBV5-1; J gene: TRBJ1-5; CDR3 DNA: TGCGCCAGCAGCCAAACAGGCGTTCGCAATCAGCCCCAGCATTTT; CDR3 protein: CASSQTGVRNQPQHF
clone size: few; D gene: .; V gene: TRBV24-1; J gene: TRBJ1-2; CDR3 DNA: TGTGCCACCAGTGATTTAGACGGAACCCATGGCTACACCTTC; CDR3 protein: CATSDLDGTHGYTF
clone size: .; D gene: TRBD1; V gene: TRBV29-1; J gene: TRBJ2-3; CDR3 DNA: TGCAGCGTACCCCGAATGGGACAGGGCGGTTTTGGGGATACGCAGTATTTT; CDR3 protein: CSVPRMGQGGFGDTQYF
clone size: .; D gene: TRBD2; V gene: TRBV4-2; J gene: TRBJ2-7; CDR3 DNA: TGTGCCAGCAGCCCTGCTACGGGGGACTCTAGCGGAACCTACGAGCAGTACTTC; CDR3 protein: CASSPATGDSSGTYEQYF
clone size: .; D gene: .; V gene: TRBV5-1; J gene: TRBJ2-7; CDR3 DNA: TGCGCCAGCAGCTTGGCCTTCGCCGGCTCCACCTACGAGCAGTACTTC; CDR3 protein: CASSLAFAGSTYEQYF
clone size: .; D gene: TRBD1; V gene: TRBV5-6; J gene: TRBJ2-7; CDR3 DNA: TGTGCCAGCAGCTGGGGACAGGGGGCAGTCGAGCAGTACTTC; CDR3 protein: CASSWGQGAVEQYF
clone size: few; D gene: .; V gene: TRBV10-3; J gene: TRBJ2-3; CDR3 DNA: TGTGCCATCAGTGGAGGCCACCGAAGCACAGATACGCAGTATTTT; CDR3 protein: CAISGGHRSTDTQYF
clone size: few; D gene: .; V gene: TRBV6-6; J gene: TRBJ2-5; CDR3 DNA: TGTGCCAGCCGTAAAGGGGAGACCCAGTACTTC; CDR3 protein: CASRKGETQYF
clone size: .; D gene: TRBD1; V gene: TRBV27; J gene: TRBJ2-7; CDR3 DNA: TGTGCCAGCAGTAGACAGGGCGCCCTCGAGCAGTACTTC; CDR3 protein: CASSRQGALEQYF
clone size: .; D gene: TRBD1; V gene: TRBV4-3; J gene: TRBJ2-3; CDR3 DNA: TGCGCCAGCAGCCAAGCGCCCGCAGGGGGAAGCACAGATACGCAGTATTTT; CDR3 protein: CASSQAPAGGSTDTQYF
clone size: .; D gene: .; V gene: TRBV7-3; J gene: TRBJ2-3; CDR3 DNA: TGTGCCAGCAGCCGAGACATCACAGATACGCAGTATTTT; CDR3 protein: CASSRDITDTQYF
clone size: few; D gene: TRBD1; V gene: TRBV15; J gene: TRBJ2-7; CDR3 DNA: TGTGCCACCAGCAGAGGGACAGGGGGCTCCTACGAGCAGTACTTC; CDR3 protein: CATSRGTGGSYEQYF
clone size: .; D gene: .; V gene: TRBV29-1; J gene: TRBJ1-1; CDR3 DNA: TGCAGCGTAGAACAGAGAAACACTGAAGCTTTCTTT; CDR3 protein: CSVEQRNTEAFF
clone size: few; D gene: TRBD1; V gene: TRBV5-5; J gene: TRBJ2-3; CDR3 DNA: TGTGCCAGCAGCCAGGCCCGGGACAGTCTAAGGGATACGCAGTATTTT; CDR3 protein: CASSQARDSLRDTQYF
clone size: .; D gene: .; V gene: TRBV5-1; J gene: TRBJ2-2; CDR3 DNA: TGCGCCAGCAGCTTGGGTACACAGACCGGGGAGCTGTTTTTT; CDR3 protein: CASSLGTQTGELFF
clone size: few; D gene: .; V gene: TRBV20-1; J gene: TRBJ1-6; CDR3 DNA: TGCAGTGCTAGAGAGGCGAGAGGGGTAGGAGATGTCCACTTT; CDR3 protein: CSAREARGVGDVHF
clone size: .; D gene: .; V gene: TRBV12-3/TRBV12-4; J gene: TRBJ2-6; CDR3 DNA: TGTGCCAGCAGTTTCATCGGGCAGACAAGGGCCAACGTCCTGACTTTC; CDR3 protein: CASSFIGQTRANVLTF
clone size: .; D gene: .; V gene: TRBV20-1; J gene: TRBJ1-1; CDR3 DNA: TGCAGTGCTACTACGCCCCCCTTGAACACTGAAGCTTTCTTT; CDR3 protein: CSATTPPLNTEAFF